This is a list of T cell receptor beta chains from one sample in a study of identical twins. Each CDR3 protein gets one entry after TCRdb re-called the 5' RACE reads with MiXCR. The profile shows about 430,000 distinct CDR3 sequences, 18% of them singletons. The sequenced material came from naive T cells sorted from blood. The receptors were sampled from a man aged 45-65 years in good health. CDR3s include the opening cysteine and the closing phenylalanine or tryptophan.

v_call cdr3_aa
TRBV6-2/TRBV6-3 CASIGLSSTDTQYF
TRBV29-1 CSSAQGRNTEAFF
TRBV5-1 CASRPVATNEKLFF
TRBV10-3 CATYDGQGWVF
TRBV11-2 CASNFAGGLLAGASETQYF
TRBV20-1 CSTETGVYNEQFF
TRBV20-1 CSVRGLDSPLHF
TRBV7-2 CASSYQGLGGYGYTF
TRBV5-5 CASSLSGGDYEQYF
TRBV7-6 CASSLASVGREQFF